The 31 T cell receptor beta chains given below trace back to one sample, sequenced in a study of T cells after yellow fever vaccination. Via MiXCR, TCRdb re-called the 5' RACE reads, giving one row per CDR3 protein. The sample yields nearly 300,000 distinct CDR3 sequences, around 8.6% seen once. Sequences were derived from CD4+ T cells sorted from PBMCs, sampled 5 days after the yellow fever booster vaccination. Every receptor here comes from a man between 18 and 29 years old who received the YFV17D yellow fever vaccine.

This clonotype has more than one count but fewer than ten. Here the CDR3 reads CASARSGAVDEQFF. As DNA, the CDR3 is TGCGCCAGCGCGCGAAGCGGGGCGGTGGATGAGCAGTTCTTC. V and J are TRBV5-1 and TRBJ2-1; TRBD2 matches 7 bases. The CDR3 length is 14 residues. Germline values: CDR1 SGHRS, CDR2 YFSETQ. V was pared by 7 bases and J by 8 bases, with 12 bases of the junction left unmatched. Full variable domain (remainder filled in from reference TRBV5-1 and TRBJ2-1): KAGVTQTPRYLIKTRGQQVTLSCSPISGHRSVSWYQQTPGQGLQFLFEYFSETQRNKGNFPGRFSGRQFSNSRSEMNVSTLELGDSALYLCASARSGAVDEQFFGPGTRLTVL.

This clonotype has a handful of counts. The chain has TRBV12-3 or TRBV12-4 and TRBJ1-5, with D uncertain. Trimming took 6 bases from V and 5 from J, leaving 8 bases between them. This CDR3 is 12 amino acids long. CDR3 loop: CASSKLDQPQHF. CDR3 DNA: TGTGCCAGCAGCAAGCTAGATCAGCCCCAGCATTTT.

This clonotype has only a few counts. The J gene is TRBJ2-3, the V gene TRBV11-2; D is perhaps TRBD2 (5 bases). Per the germline V gene, CDR1 is SGHAT and CDR2 is FQNNGV. V was shortened by 1 base and J by 6 bases, with 11 bases between the two germline ends. The CDR3 runs to 14 residues. For the CDR3, the DNA is TGTGCCAGCAGCTTAGGGCTAGCTGACGATACGCAGTATTTT. Translating gives CASSLGLADDTQYF.

The V call is TRBV4-3, the J call TRBJ2-7; 10 nucleotides match TRBD1. Germline values: CDR1 LGHNA, CDR2 YSLEER. Unmatched junction bases numbered 13, after V lost 5 bases and J lost 3 bases. The CDR3 loop spans 17 amino acids. The CDR3: CASSYTLRDRGFYEQYF. CDR3 sequence (DNA): TGCGCCAGCAGCTACACACTCCGGGACAGGGGCTTCTACGAGCAGTACTTC.

The sample holds many counts of this clonotype. The V gene is TRBV7-2, the J gene TRBJ1-1; no definite D call. CDR1 SGHTA and CDR2 FQGNSA come from the germline V gene. There are 15 residues in the CDR3. V lost 6 bases, J lost 6 bases, and 20 bases lay in between. The CDR3 region has the DNA TGTGCCAGCAGGGACCCGCCCGCCCCAAGGGCTGAAGCTTTCTTT. This codes for CASRDPPAPRAEAFF.

The table lists this clonotype with many counts. This rearrangement joins TRBV10-2 to TRBJ2-5; no reliable D call. The CDR3 totals 12 residues. The germline CDR1 and CDR2 sequences are WSHSY and SAAADI. The V end was cut by 2 bases, the J end by 3 bases, with 4 bases between. This CDR3 is CASSEHKETQYF. In nucleotides, the CDR3 is TGCGCCAGCAGTGAGCACAAAGAGACCCAGTACTTC.

The J gene is TRBJ1-1, the V gene TRBV28; D gene uncertain. V lost 5 bases and J 0 bases, leaving 13 bases between the germline ends. The CDR3 is 15 amino acids. Germline loops: CDR1 MDHEN, CDR2 SYDVKM. In DNA, the CDR3 is TGTGCCAGCAGTCCCCCGGCGGCGATGAACACTGAAGCTTTCTTT. Translated: CASSPPAAMNTEAFF.

The CDR3 nucleotides read TGTGCCAGCAAGGCGGGCCCTAACTATGGCTACACCTTC. Amino acids: CASKAGPNYGYTF. J is TRBJ1-2 and V is TRBV6-5; D unresolved. Between the trimmed V and J ends, which lost 7 bases and 0 bases, there was a span of 9 bases. Germline CDR1 and CDR2: MNHEY and SVGAGI. CDR3 length: 13 amino acids.

This clonotype was detected a few times. The rearrangement uses TRBV19 and TRBJ2-2, with 14 bases lining up with TRBD2. Unmatched junction bases numbered 3, after V lost 5 bases and J lost 4 bases. The CDR3 extends over 16 amino acids. CDR1 LNHDA and CDR2 SQIVND come from the germline V gene (reference sequence). CDR3 residues: CASSRGTSGGTGELFF. In nucleotides, the CDR3 is TGTGCCAGTAGTCGAGGGACTAGCGGGGGCACCGGGGAGCTGTTTTTT.

This clonotype occurred many times. J is TRBJ1-4 and V is TRBV12-3 or TRBV12-4; D unclear. The germline V and J ends were trimmed by 6 bases and 8 bases, with 10 bases remaining between them. This CDR3 comprises 12 residues. The CDR3 coding sequence is TGTGCCAGCAGCCCCCGCTGGGAAAAACTGTTTTTT. Translated: CASSPRWEKLFF.

This clonotype was seen a few times. V and J are TRBV4-1 and TRBJ1-2; D is unclear. Per the germline V gene, CDR1 is MGHRA and CDR2 is YSYEKL. V lost 1 base and J lost 2, with 8 bases in between. CDR3 size: 14 residues. CDR3 loop: CASSQAPINYGYTF. The DNA of the CDR3 is TGCGCCAGCAGCCAAGCCCCGATAAACTATGGCTACACCTTC.

This clonotype has ten or more counts. This rearrangement joins TRBV29-1 to TRBJ2-1, with D possibly being TRBD2 (7 bases). Germline V gene sequence: CDR1 SQVTM, CDR2 ANQGSEA. Trimming stripped 7 bases from V and 7 bases from J, with 26 bases between. The CDR3 is made up of 16 amino acids. CDR3 residues: CSAGGGGPPSGNEQFF. The CDR3 region has the DNA TGCAGCGCCGGGGGAGGGGGACCCCCGTCGGGAAATGAGCAGTTCTTC.

V is TRBV5-6 and J is TRBJ2-5; TRBD1 matches at 10 bases. With V trimmed by 4 bases and J by 4 bases, 7 bases remained unmatched. The CDR3 is made up of 15 amino acids. Per the germline V gene, CDR1 is SGHDT and CDR2 is YYEEEE. The DNA for the CDR3 is TGTGCCAGCAGCACCCAACGGACAGGGGGAGAGACCCAGTACTTC. This codes for CASSTQRTGGETQYF.

J is TRBJ1-4 and V is TRBV4-3; D gene uncertain. The CDR3 consists of 13 residues. V was clipped by 0 bases and J by 8 bases, with 7 bases between them. Germline V gene lookup returns CDR1 LGHNA and CDR2 YSLEER. Here the CDR3 reads CASSQDEGEKLFF. The CDR3 bases are TGCGCCAGCAGCCAAGATGAAGGGGAAAAACTGTTTTTT.

This clonotype was found a few times. This chain joins TRBV7-2 and TRBJ2-5, with TRBD2 matching 12 bases. Germline CDR1 is SGHTA and CDR2 is FQGNSA. The CDR3 loop spans 16 amino acids. Trimming cost V 4 bases and J 2 bases; bases outside gene matches: 5. CDR3 coding DNA: TGTGCCAGCAGCTACCGACTAGCGGGGGTACAAGAGACCCAGTACTTC. Its translation: CASSYRLAGVQETQYF. Supplemented by reference TRBV7-2 and TRBJ2-5, the full variable domain reads GAGVSQSPSNKVTEKGKDVELRCDPISGHTALYWYRQSLGQGLEFLIYFQGNSAPDKSGLPSDRFSAERTGGSVSTLTIQRTQQEDSAVYLCASSYRLAGVQETQYFGPGTRLLVL.

This clonotype was counted only a few times. The chain links TRBV20-1 to TRBJ2-3, with D possibly matching TRBD2 (5 bases). Germline values: CDR1 DFQATT, CDR2 SNEGSKA (reference sequence). Trimming stripped 1 base from V and 4 bases from J, with 9 bases between. This CDR3 has 13 residues. This chain's CDR3 is CSARAGVSDTQYF. CDR3 nucleotides: TGCAGTGCTAGAGCCGGGGTATCAGATACGCAGTATTTT.

V gene TRBV5-1 combines with J gene TRBJ2-3; D not certain. From germline, CDR1 is SGHRS and CDR2 YFSETQ. Trimming left V 4 bases short and J 2 bases short, with 17 bases between. This CDR3 is 16 amino acids long. The CDR3, as DNA: TGCGCCAGCAGCCCAACTGGGATCCCCCCCACAGATACGCAGTATTTT. Translation gives CASSPTGIPPTDTQYF.

A remark on this clonotype: Possible read error: a much larger clone is one base away. The chain has TRBV5-1 and TRBJ2-1; 7 nucleotides line up with TRBD1. Germline V gene lookup returns CDR1 SGHRS and CDR2 YFSETQ. CDR3 length equals 13 residues. In nucleotides, the CDR3 is TGCGCCAGCAGCCGGGACAGTAACAATGAGCAGTCCTTC. It yields the protein CASSRDSNNEQSF.

The CDR3 loop reads CSGRQKQNTEAFF. CDR3 DNA sequence: TGCAGCGGTCGACAGAAACAGAACACTGAAGCTTTCTTT. This chain links TRBV29-1 with TRBJ1-1, with D tentatively TRBD1 (5 bases). V was trimmed by 7 bases and J by 1 base, leaving 13 bases between them. The CDR3 has 13 residues. The V gene's germline CDR1 is SQVTM and CDR2 ANQGSEA.

This clonotype was found a few times. The chain links TRBV5-1 to TRBJ2-5; D is tentatively TRBD1 or TRBD2 (5 bases each). The CDR3 is made up of 14 amino acids. V dropped 0 bases and J dropped 2 bases, with 8 bases sitting between them. The germline CDR1 and CDR2 sequences are SGHRS and YFSETQ. This chain's CDR3 is CASSLVWGQETQYF. The CDR3 DNA is TGCGCCAGCAGCTTGGTTTGGGGGCAAGAGACCCAGTACTTC.

V and J are TRBV20-1 and TRBJ1-1; 8 bases line up with TRBD1. The CDR3 totals 14 residues. V shed 0 bases and J 6 bases; nucleotides not matched to a gene: 6. From germline, CDR1 is DFQATT and CDR2 SNEGSKA (reference sequence). The CDR3 is CSARDLRGRAEAFF. Here the CDR3 DNA reads TGCAGTGCTAGAGATCTCAGGGGGCGGGCTGAAGCTTTCTTT.

The V call is TRBV4-1, the J call TRBJ2-2; no firm D call. CDR1 is MGHRA and CDR2 is YSYEKL in the germline V gene. CDR3 length: 15 residues. Trimming took 7 bases from V and 4 from J, leaving 16 bases between them. DNA for the CDR3: TGCGCCAGCACAGGACCCAATCCATTCACCGGGGAGCTGTTTTTT. It yields the protein CASTGPNPFTGELFF.

This clonotype was observed many times. V and J are TRBV5-1 and TRBJ2-7; 10 bases map to TRBD1. V shed 4 bases, J shed 2 bases, and the junction held 6 bases outside the gene matches. Per germline, CDR1 SGHRS and CDR2 YFSETQ. The CDR3 covers 15 residues. The CDR3 sequence is CASSPGTGDPYEQYV. The CDR3 nucleotides read TGCGCCAGCAGCCCCGGGACAGGGGACCCCTACGAGCAGTACGTC.

The rearrangement joins TRBV6-5 to TRBJ1-6, with D perhaps matching TRBD1 (5 bases). Trimming removed 0 bases from V and 7 bases from J, with 10 bases in between. Germline CDR1 is MNHEY and CDR2 is SVGAGI. The length of the CDR3 is 15 residues. The CDR3 nucleotides read TGTGCCAGCAGTTACTCAGCTGGGGGAAATTCACCCCTCCACTTT. Translating gives CASSYSAGGNSPLHF.

This clonotype was seen ten or more times. This rearrangement joins TRBV7-2 to TRBJ1-6; D is unresolved. V lost 5 bases and J 15 bases, leaving 20 bases between the germline ends. Germline CDR1 reads SGHTA; CDR2 reads FQGNSA. The CDR3 is 14 amino acids. CDR3 sequence: CASSPTGTRPLLHF. The CDR3 nucleotides are TGTGCCAGCAGCCCGACTGGAACCCGCCCTCTCCTCCACTTT.

The V gene is TRBV11-3, the J gene TRBJ2-2; tentative D call: TRBD2 (6 bases). The CDR3 is 13 residues long. Trimming took 3 bases from V and 6 from J, leaving 8 bases between them. CDR1 and CDR2 (germline): SGHNT, YENEEA. CDR3 DNA sequence: TGTGCCAGCAGCTTTGGCGGGGCCGGGGAGCTGTTTTTT. As protein: CASSFGGAGELFF.

This clonotype was counted a few times. The CDR3 DNA reads as TGTGCCAGCAGTTTTAGAGGGGTGAATGAAAAACTGTTTTTT. Translating it yields CASSFRGVNEKLFF. The chain recombines TRBV12-3 or TRBV12-4 with TRBJ1-4; tentative D call: TRBD1 (5 bases). CDR3 length equals 14 residues. The V end was cut by 3 bases, the J end by 5 bases, with 10 bases between.

This clonotype was detected a few times. The J gene is TRBJ2-5, the V gene TRBV5-1, with 9 bases lining up with TRBD1. The CDR3 consists of 15 residues. With 4 bases clipped from V and 2 bases from J, the junction kept 6 bases outside the gene matches. CDR1 is SGHRS and CDR2 is YFSETQ in the germline V gene. CDR3 sequence reads: CASSGTGTSQETQYF. In DNA form, the CDR3 reads TGCGCCAGCAGCGGGACAGGGACTTCTCAAGAGACCCAGTACTTC.

The sample holds a few counts of this clonotype. V gene TRBV7-9 combines with J gene TRBJ1-1; D is uncertain. The CDR3 has 14 residues. The germline V gene has CDR1 SEHNR and CDR2 FQNEAQ (reference sequence). V was trimmed by 5 bases and J by 4 bases, leaving 14 bases between them. In DNA form, the CDR3 reads TGTGCCAGCAGCCCCGCCCCGCTGGGCACTGAAGCTTTCTTT. Protein: CASSPAPLGTEAFF.

This clonotype was observed at least ten times. The V call is TRBV5-1, the J call TRBJ1-6; D may be TRBD1 (6 bases). Between the trimmed V and J ends, which lost 0 bases and 8 bases, there was a span of 12 bases. There are 15 residues in the CDR3. From germline, CDR1 is SGHRS and CDR2 YFSETQ. CDR3 nucleotide sequence: TGCGCCAGCAGCTTGGAGCAGGGGCCCTATTCACCCCTCCACTTT. This encodes CASSLEQGPYSPLHF. The whole variable domain, remainder taken from reference TRBV5-1 and TRBJ1-6, is KAGVTQTPRYLIKTRGQQVTLSCSPISGHRSVSWYQQTPGQGLQFLFEYFSETQRNKGNFPGRFSGRQFSNSRSEMNVSTLELGDSALYLCASSLEQGPYSPLHFGNGTRLTVT.

This clonotype appeared a few times. The chain carries TRBV12-3 or TRBV12-4 and TRBJ1-1, with D possibly being TRBD1 (5 bases). There are 14 residues in the CDR3. V was clipped by 7 bases and J by 1 base, with 13 bases between them. The CDR3 loop is CASTLSGPNTEAFF. The CDR3 DNA reads TGTGCCAGCACCCTTTCAGGGCCGAACACTGAAGCTTTCTTT.